This TCR beta chain was recorded in a study of tumor-infiltrating lymphocytes in oesophageal squamous cell carcinoma. TCRdb recomputed calls from the PCR reads with MiXCR, one row per CDR3 protein. The sample lists more than 9,000 distinct CDR3 sequences; around 50% were seen once. Germline V gene lookup returns CDR1 MGHDK and CDR2 SYGVNS. The CDR3 totals 16 residues. The genes are TRBV25-1 and TRBJ2-1; TRBD2 matches at 16 bases. The tail of the sequence fits TRBJ2-7 better, so the J call may be wrong. This sequence originates from a male donor with esophageal squamous cell carcinoma. Input material: esophageal tumor tissue. CDR3 sequence reads: CASRGTSGRASVEQYF. The CDR3 bases are TGTGCCAGCAGAGGGACTAGCGGGAGGGCCTCGGTTGAGCAGTACTTC.